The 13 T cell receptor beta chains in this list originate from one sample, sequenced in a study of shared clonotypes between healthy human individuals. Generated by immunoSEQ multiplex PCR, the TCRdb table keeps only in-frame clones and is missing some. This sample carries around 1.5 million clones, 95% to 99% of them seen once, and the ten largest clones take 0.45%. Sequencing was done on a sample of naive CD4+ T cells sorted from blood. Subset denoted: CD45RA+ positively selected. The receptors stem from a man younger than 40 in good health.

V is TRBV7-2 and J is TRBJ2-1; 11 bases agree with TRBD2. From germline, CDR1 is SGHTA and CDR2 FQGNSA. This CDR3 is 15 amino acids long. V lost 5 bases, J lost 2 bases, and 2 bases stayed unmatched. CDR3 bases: TGTGCCAGCAGCGGGACTAGCGGAACCTACAATGAGCAGTTCTTC. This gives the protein CASSGTSGTYNEQFF.

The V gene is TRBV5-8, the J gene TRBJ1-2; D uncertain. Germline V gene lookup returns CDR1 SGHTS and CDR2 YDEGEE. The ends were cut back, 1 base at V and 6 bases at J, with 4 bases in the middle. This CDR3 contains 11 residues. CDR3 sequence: CASSLRDGYTF. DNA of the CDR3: TGTGCCAGCAGCTTGCGGGATGGCTACACCTTC.

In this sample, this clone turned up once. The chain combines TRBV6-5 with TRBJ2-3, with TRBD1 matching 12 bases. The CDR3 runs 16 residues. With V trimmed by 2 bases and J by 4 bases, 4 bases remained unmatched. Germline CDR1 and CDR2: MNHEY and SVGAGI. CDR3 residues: CASSYPGQGAADTQYF. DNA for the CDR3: TGTGCCAGCAGTTACCCGGGACAGGGGGCGGCAGATACGCAGTATTTT.

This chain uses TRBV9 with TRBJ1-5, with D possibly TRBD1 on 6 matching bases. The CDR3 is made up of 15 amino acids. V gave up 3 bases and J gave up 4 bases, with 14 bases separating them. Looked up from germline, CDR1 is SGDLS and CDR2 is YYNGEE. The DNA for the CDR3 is TGTGCCAGCAGCGCCGAACAGGGTTATAATCAGCCCCAGCATTTT. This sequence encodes CASSAEQGYNQPQHF.

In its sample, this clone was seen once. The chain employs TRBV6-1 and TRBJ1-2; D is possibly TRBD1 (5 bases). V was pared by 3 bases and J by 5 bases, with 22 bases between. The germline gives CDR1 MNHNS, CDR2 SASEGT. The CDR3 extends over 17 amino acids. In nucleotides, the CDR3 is TGTGCCAGCAGTGATGGTAAAGGTCAGGGATTGGTTTATGGCTACACCTTC. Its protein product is CASSDGKGQGLVYGYTF.

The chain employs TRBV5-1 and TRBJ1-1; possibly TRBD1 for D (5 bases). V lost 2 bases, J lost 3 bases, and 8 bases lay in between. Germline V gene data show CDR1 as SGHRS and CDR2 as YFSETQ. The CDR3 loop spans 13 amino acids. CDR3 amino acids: CASSFQGDTEAFF. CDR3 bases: TGCGCCAGCAGCTTTCAGGGAGACACTGAAGCTTTCTTT.

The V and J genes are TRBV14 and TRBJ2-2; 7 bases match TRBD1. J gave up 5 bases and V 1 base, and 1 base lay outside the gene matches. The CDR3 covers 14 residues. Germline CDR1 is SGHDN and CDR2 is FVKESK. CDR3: CASSQGQGTGELFF. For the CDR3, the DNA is TGTGCCAGCAGCCAAGGACAGGGTACCGGGGAGCTGTTTTTT.

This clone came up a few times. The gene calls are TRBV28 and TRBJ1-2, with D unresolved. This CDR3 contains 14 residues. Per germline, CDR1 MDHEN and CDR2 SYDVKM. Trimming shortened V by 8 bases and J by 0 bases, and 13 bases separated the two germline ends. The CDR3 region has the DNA TGTGCCAGCTCAAGCACGGGCCCTAACTATGGCTACACCTTC. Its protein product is CASSSTGPNYGYTF.

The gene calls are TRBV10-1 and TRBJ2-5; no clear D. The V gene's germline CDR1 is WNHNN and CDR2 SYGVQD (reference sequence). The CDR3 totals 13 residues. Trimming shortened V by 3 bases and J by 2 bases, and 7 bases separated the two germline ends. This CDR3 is CASSDLKQETQYF. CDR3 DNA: TGCGCCAGCAGTGACCTTAAACAAGAGACCCAGTACTTC.

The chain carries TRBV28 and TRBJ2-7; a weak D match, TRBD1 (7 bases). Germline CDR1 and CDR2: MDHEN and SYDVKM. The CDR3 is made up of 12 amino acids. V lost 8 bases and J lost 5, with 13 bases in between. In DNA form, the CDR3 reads TGTGCCAGCGGCTCAGGGGGGAACGAGCAGTACTTC. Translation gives CASGSGGNEQYF. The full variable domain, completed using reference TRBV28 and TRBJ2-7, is DVKVTQSSRYLVKRTGEKVFLECVQDMDHENMFWYRQDPGLGLRLIYFSYDVKMKEKGDIPEGYSVSREKKERFSLILESASTNQTSMYLCASGSGGNEQYFGPGTRLTVT.

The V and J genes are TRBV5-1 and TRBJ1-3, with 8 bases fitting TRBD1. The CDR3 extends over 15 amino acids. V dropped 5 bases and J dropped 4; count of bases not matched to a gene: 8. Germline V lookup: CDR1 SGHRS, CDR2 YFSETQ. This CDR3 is CASRAGTGAGNTIYF. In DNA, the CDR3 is TGCGCCAGCAGGGCCGGGACAGGAGCGGGAAACACCATATATTTT.

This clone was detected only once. As DNA, the CDR3 is TGCAGCGTTGAAGTGCCGGGACTAGCGGGGACCTTGTCCTACGAGCAGTACTTC. This gives the protein CSVEVPGLAGTLSYEQYF. This chain uses TRBV29-1 with TRBJ2-7; 13 nucleotides line up with TRBD2. The CDR3 consists of 18 residues. Germline V gene sequence: CDR1 SQVTM, CDR2 ANQGSEA. With 1 base clipped from V and 1 base from J, the junction kept 10 bases outside the gene matches.

CDR3 amino acids: CATRLAGGDEQFF. In nucleotides, the CDR3 is TGTGCCACCAGACTAGCGGGAGGGGATGAGCAGTTCTTC. The chain combines TRBV10-3 with TRBJ2-1; 14 positions agree with TRBD2. The CDR3 covers 13 residues. Germline trimming cut 10 bases from V and 8 bases from J; bases unmatched to any gene: 4. The germline V gene encodes CDR1 ENHRY and CDR2 SYGVKD.